Following are 20 T cell receptor beta chains from one sample sequenced in a study of OX40 agonist ivuxolimab in advanced cancers. The data were produced by immunoSEQ multiplex PCR, yet TCRdb's version contains in-frame clones alone and is incomplete. The data contain around 100,000 clones, roughly 90% of them singletons. Source: CD4+ or CD8+ T cells sorted from blood, taken in a trial of the OX40 agonist ivuxolimab. The source is an adult with an advanced solid tumor such as melanoma, head and neck, liver or kidney cancer.

V usage is TRBV29-1 and J usage is TRBJ2-3, with D possibly being TRBD1 (5 bases). Germline CDR1 SQVTM, CDR2 ANQGSEA. This CDR3 region has 12 residues. Trimming shortened V by 3 bases and J by 1 base, and 5 bases separated the two germline ends. The CDR3 coding sequence is TGCAGCGTTGACAGGGGCACAGATACGCAGTATTTT. Translation gives CSVDRGTDTQYF.

The V and J genes are TRBV11-2 and TRBJ2-7, with unresolved D. Germline V gene lookup returns CDR1 SGHAT and CDR2 FQNNGV. Deletions cut 3 bases from V and 3 bases from J, with 15 bases between. The CDR3 is 15 residues long. DNA for the CDR3: TGTGCCAGCAGCTTGGGCGCCTCCGCTCTCTACGAGCAGTACTTC. Amino acid sequence: CASSLGASALYEQYF.

This clone has more than one count but fewer than ten. The chain links TRBV7-2 to TRBJ1-3, with a tentative D call TRBD1 (5 bases). The CDR3 contains 16 residues. CDR1 is SGHTA and CDR2 is FQGNSA in the germline V gene. Trimming shortened V by 3 bases and J by 0 bases, and 12 bases separated the two germline ends. This chain's CDR3 is CASSLFWGGSGNTIYF. The CDR3 bases are TGTGCCAGCAGCTTGTTCTGGGGGGGCTCTGGAAACACCATATATTTT.

This clone showed up just a few times. This chain joins TRBV27 and TRBJ2-5; 11 bases align to TRBD2. Germline CDR1 and CDR2: MNHEY and SMNVEV (reference sequence). The CDR3 length is 14 residues. V gave up 3 bases and J gave up 9 bases; unmatched junction bases: 6. CDR3 region: CASSLGGLAGPQYF. The DNA of the CDR3 is TGTGCCAGCAGTTTGGGTGGACTAGCGGGCCCCCAGTACTTC.

This chain's CDR3 is CASSSTGTSRYEQYF. CDR3 in DNA: TGTGCCAGCAGTTCAACCGGGACATCTCGCTACGAGCAGTACTTC. V and J are TRBV6-6 and TRBJ2-7; weak D call: TRBD1 (6 bases). Germline CDR1 is MNHNY and CDR2 is SVGAGI (reference sequence). Deletions cut 4 bases from V and 3 bases from J, with 16 bases between. The length of the CDR3 is 15 residues.

The chain uses TRBV6-5 and TRBJ2-2, with 7 bases lining up with TRBD1. This CDR3 spans 14 amino acids. J gave up 1 base and V 7 bases, and 3 bases lay outside the gene matches. The germline CDR1 and CDR2 sequences are MNHEY and SVGAGI. The CDR3 here is CASKGTENTGELFF. For the CDR3, the DNA is TGTGCCAGCAAAGGGACAGAGAACACCGGGGAGCTGTTTTTT.

This chain uses TRBV7-2 with TRBJ2-1; D not certain. V was pared by 5 bases and J by 10 bases, with 12 bases between. Germline CDR1 is SGHTA and CDR2 is FQGNSA. The CDR3 extends over 12 amino acids. The CDR3 region has the DNA TGTGCCAGCAGCGTACGGGTGGGCGAGCAGTTCTTC. Translated: CASSVRVGEQFF.

The V gene is TRBV19, the J gene TRBJ1-2, with D perhaps TRBD1 (5 bases). The CDR3 length is 13 residues. Germline CDR1 reads LNHDA; CDR2 reads SQIVND (reference sequence). Trimming took 3 bases from V and 7 from J, leaving 12 bases between them. The CDR3: CASSIRGDGGYTF. CDR3 nucleotides: TGTGCCAGTAGTATCCGGGGGGACGGTGGCTACACCTTC.

The V and J genes are TRBV6-6 and TRBJ2-1; D is undetermined. V was cut by 2 bases and J by 0 bases, with 5 bases left in between. The CDR3 consists of 14 residues. The germline V gene has CDR1 MNHNY and CDR2 SVGAGI (reference sequence). The CDR3, as DNA: TGTGCCAGCAGTTACGCGGACTCCTACAATGAGCAGTTCTTC. Its protein is CASSYADSYNEQFF.

V gene TRBV11-1 combines with J gene TRBJ2-7, with a possible D match to TRBD1 (5 bases). CDR3 length equals 16 residues. The V end was cut by 1 base, the J end by 6 bases, with 19 bases between. The germline V gene encodes CDR1 SGHAT and CDR2 FQDESV (reference sequence). This CDR3 reads CASSLEGSGSGFEQYF. The CDR3 coding sequence is TGTGCCAGCAGCTTAGAAGGGTCAGGGTCTGGTTTCGAGCAGTACTTC.

This clone was seen once. The V and J genes are TRBV5-1 and TRBJ2-2; 9 positions agree with TRBD2. This CDR3 region has 15 residues. The trim removed 1 base at V and 6 bases at J, leaving 4 bases unmatched. CDR1 SGHRS and CDR2 YFSETQ come from the germline V gene. CDR3 residues: CASSLSSGIAGELFF. The CDR3 DNA reads TGCGCCAGCAGCTTGTCTAGCGGGATCGCCGGGGAGCTGTTTTTT.

In this sample, this clone turned up once. J is TRBJ1-3 and V is TRBV27; a weak D match, TRBD1 (6 bases). CDR1 and CDR2 from the germline V gene are MNHEY and SMNVEV (reference sequence). Trimming removed 5 bases from V and 2 bases from J, with 16 bases in between. The CDR3 runs 16 residues. This chain's CDR3 is CASSLRTGIAGNTIYF. CDR3 nucleotide sequence: TGTGCCAGCAGTCTTCGAACAGGGATCGCTGGAAACACCATATATTTT.

The chain carries TRBV18 and TRBJ2-6; D call uncertain. Germline loops: CDR1 KGHSH, CDR2 LQKENI. V lost 2 bases to trimming and J lost 1 base, with 6 bases between them. This CDR3 spans 15 amino acids. In DNA form, the CDR3 reads TGTGCCAGCTCACCAGGGGTGTCTGGGGCCAACGTCCTGACTTTC. Its translation is CASSPGVSGANVLTF.

Concerning this clone: Other DNA sequences within the sample encode an identical CDR3. In DNA, the CDR3 is TGTGCCAGCAGCTTGGCAGGGAACACTGAAGCTTTCTTT. It codes for CASSLAGNTEAFF. The chain combines TRBV5-4 with TRBJ1-1; D not certain. V gave up 0 bases and J gave up 1 base, with 4 bases separating them. CDR1 and CDR2 (germline): SGHNT, YYREEE (reference sequence). The CDR3 totals 13 residues.

DNA of the CDR3: TGTGCCAGTGGAGTAGGGGGTTTTGAGACCCAGTACTTC. It encodes CASGVGGFETQYF. The V call is TRBV19, the J call TRBJ2-5; TRBD1 might be the D (6 bases). CDR3 size: 13 residues. V was shortened by 8 bases and J by 5 bases, with 15 bases between the two germline ends. CDR1 is LNHDA and CDR2 is SQIVND in the germline V gene (reference sequence).

The chain uses TRBV27 and TRBJ2-4, with TRBD2 as a possible D gene (5 bases). V was clipped by 4 bases and J by 2 bases, with 9 bases between them. This CDR3 spans 14 amino acids. The germline V gene encodes CDR1 MNHEY and CDR2 SMNVEV (reference sequence). The CDR3 reads CASSSAGTKNIQYF. Here the CDR3 DNA reads TGTGCCAGCAGTTCGGCGGGTACCAAAAACATTCAGTACTTC.

CDR3 nucleotides: TGTGCCAGCAGTTGGGCTAGCGGAGCCTACGAGCAGTACTTC. Protein sequence: CASSWASGAYEQYF. The chain employs TRBV28 and TRBJ2-7; 7 positions agree with TRBD2. The CDR3 sequence is 14 residues long. The V and J ends lost 4 bases and 2 bases, in that order; junction bases with no gene match: 5. Germline lookup yields CDR1 MDHEN and CDR2 SYDVKM.

The J gene is TRBJ2-7, the V gene TRBV19; TRBD1 matches at 12 bases. The junction had 7 bases not matched to a gene; V was cut back by 4 bases and J by 3 bases. CDR3 length: 16 residues. The germline CDR1 and CDR2 sequences are LNHDA and SQIVND (reference sequence). The CDR3 sequence is CASSSSGTGGYYEQYF. DNA of the CDR3: TGTGCCAGTAGTAGCTCCGGGACAGGGGGCTACTACGAGCAGTACTTC. The full variable domain, in which reference TRBV19 and TRBJ2-7 provide the parts outside the CDR3, is DGGITQSPKYLFRKEGQNVTLSCEQNLNHDAMYWYRQDPGQGLRLIYYSQIVNDFQKGDIAEGYSVSREKKESFPLTVTSAQKNPTAFYLCASSSSGTGGYYEQYFGPGTRLTVT.

In its sample, this clone was seen a few times. The rearrangement joins TRBV7-6 to TRBJ2-3, with TRBD2 as a possible D gene (6 bases). The CDR3 is 16 residues long. Trimming took 4 bases from V and 1 from J, leaving 15 bases between them. In germline, CDR1 is SGHVS, CDR2 FNYEAQ. DNA for the CDR3: TGTGCCAGCAGCTCGCTAGCGCAGATGGGCACAGATACGCAGTATTTT. This gives the protein CASSSLAQMGTDTQYF. Drawing the rest from reference TRBV7-6 and TRBJ2-3, the complete variable domain is GAGVSQSPRYKVTKRGQDVALRCDPISGHVSLYWYRQALGQGPEFLTYFNYEAQQDKSGLPNDRFSAERPEGSISTLTIQRTEQRDSAMYRCASSSLAQMGTDTQYFGPGTRLTVL.

This clone was counted a few times. The chain combines TRBV6-5 with TRBJ2-2, with D possibly TRBD2 on 5 matching bases. Germline V gives CDR1 MNHEY, CDR2 SVGAGI. V dropped 6 bases and J dropped 8 bases, with 16 bases sitting between them. There are 14 residues in the CDR3. CDR3 DNA: TGTGCCAGCAGGCGGACTTACCTTAGGGGGGAGCTGTTTTTT. It encodes CASRRTYLRGELFF.